These 2 T cell receptor beta chains originate from one sample sequenced in a study of blood T cell repertoires in COVID-19. Using immunoSEQ multiplex PCR, the repertoire was profiled, and TCRdb retains in-frame clones only, with some absent. The sample carries 300,000 to 450,000 clones, around nine tenths recorded once. Input material: PBMCs or T cells enriched from blood (not recorded which). These receptors were obtained from a woman aged 18-30 years who had recovered from COVID-19.

The chain links TRBV4-1 to TRBJ2-1; TRBD2 matches 11 bases. The CDR3 is 15 residues long. CDR1 is MGHRA and CDR2 is YSYEKL in the germline V gene. Trimming took 2 bases from V and 8 from J; bases not matched to a gene: 5. The CDR3 nucleotides read TGCGCCAGCAGCCAATCGCTAGCGGGGGGTCATGAGCAGTTCTTC. Translated, it gives CASSQSLAGGHEQFF.

The chain recombines TRBV30 with TRBJ1-1, with TRBD1 matching 8 bases. The CDR3 consists of 14 residues. V lost 3 bases, J lost 3 bases, and 6 bases stayed unmatched. Germline values: CDR1 GTSNPN, CDR2 SVGIG (reference sequence). The CDR3 protein is CAWRIDRGDTEAFF. CDR3 nucleotides: TGTGCCTGGAGAATAGACAGGGGAGACACTGAAGCTTTCTTT.